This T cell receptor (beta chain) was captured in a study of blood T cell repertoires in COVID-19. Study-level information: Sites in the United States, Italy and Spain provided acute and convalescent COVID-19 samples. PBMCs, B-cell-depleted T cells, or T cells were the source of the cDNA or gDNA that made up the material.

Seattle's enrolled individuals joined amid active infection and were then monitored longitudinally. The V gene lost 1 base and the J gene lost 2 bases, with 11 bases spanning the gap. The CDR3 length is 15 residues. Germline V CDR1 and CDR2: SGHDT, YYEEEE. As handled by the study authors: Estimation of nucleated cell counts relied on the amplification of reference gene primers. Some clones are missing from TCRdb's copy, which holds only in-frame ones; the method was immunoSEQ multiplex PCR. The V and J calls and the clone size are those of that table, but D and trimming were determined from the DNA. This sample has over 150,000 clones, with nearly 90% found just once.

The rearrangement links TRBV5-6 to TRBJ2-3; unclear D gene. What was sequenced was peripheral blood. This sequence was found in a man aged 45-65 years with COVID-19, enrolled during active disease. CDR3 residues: CASSLFLANTDTQYF. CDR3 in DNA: TGTGCCAGCAGCTTGTTCTTAGCAAACACAGATACGCAGTATTTT.